The clone carrying this T cell receptor (beta chain) was observed a few times. Antigen unknown. Scientists amplified the TCR beta CDR3 regions from RNA transcripts. An opening RT-PCR round employed HTBI primers and preceded a second-round multiplex PCR. TCRdb called the multiplex PCR reads again in MiXCR, with one record for every CDR3 protein. The data show 660,000 or so distinct CDR3 sequences, about 40% seen once. This record belongs to a study of Graves' ophthalmopathy and Graves' hyperthyroidism. Findings of the study overall: Detection in blood was also observed for most expanded thyroid clonotypes above 0.001 frequency.

With V trimmed by 4 bases and J by 7 bases, 8 bases remained unmatched. CDR1 and CDR2 (germline): LGHNA, YSLEER. CDR3 length: 15 residues. Isolation of PBMCs was performed using 10 ml of fresh peripheral blood. The V and J genes are TRBV4-3 and TRBJ1-1; TRBD1 matches 11 bases. The source material was peripheral blood. This TCR was sampled from an adult man with Graves' ophthalmopathy. The CDR3 protein is CASSPGTGGFGEAFF. As DNA, the CDR3 is TGCGCCAGCAGCCCGGGGACAGGGGGGTTTGGTGAAGCTTTCTTT.